The next 13 T cell receptor beta chains were all read from a single sample in a study of identical twins. One entry per CDR3 protein, called by TCRdb with MiXCR from the 5' RACE reads. The repertoire consists of approximately 690,000 distinct CDR3 sequences, with around 6% occurring once and the leading ten covering 1.5% to 2%. The material sequenced was naive T cells sorted from blood. The receptors here all came from a man younger than 30 in good health.

This clonotype was seen at least ten times. For the CDR3, the DNA is TGCGCCAGCAGCTTGGTCCCGGGGGTAGATGAAAAACTGTTTTTT. Its translation is CASSLVPGVDEKLFF. The rearrangement joins TRBV5-1 to TRBJ1-4; D is perhaps TRBD1 (5 bases). The V and J ends lost 0 bases and 6 bases respectively, with 12 bases between them. Germline V gene sequence: CDR1 SGHRS, CDR2 YFSETQ. This CDR3 is built from 15 residues.

The table lists this clonotype with many counts. The V call is TRBV12-3 or TRBV12-4, the J call TRBJ2-3, with D perhaps TRBD2 (6 bases). V lost 3 bases to trimming and J lost 1 base, with 11 bases between them. This CDR3 region has 15 residues. CDR3 bases: TGTGCCAGCAGTTTTCAGGGACTCGGCACAGATACGCAGTATTTT. It translates to CASSFQGLGTDTQYF.

This clonotype has ten or more counts. The genes are TRBV12-3 or TRBV12-4 and TRBJ1-5, with 7 bases aligning to TRBD1. The CDR3 has 14 amino acids. The V segment lost 6 bases and the J segment 3 bases; nucleotides outside the gene matches: 5. Here the CDR3 DNA reads TGTGCCAGCAGCCTCGGACAGGTCAATCAGCCCCAGCATTTT. This codes for CASSLGQVNQPQHF.

The J gene is TRBJ1-5, the V gene TRBV7-8; tentative D call: TRBD1 (6 bases). The germline CDR1 and CDR2 sequences are SGHVS and FQNEAQ. This CDR3 contains 14 residues. The germline V and J ends were trimmed by 6 bases and 6 bases, with 15 bases remaining between them. CDR3 in amino acids: CASRPGQLGQPQHF. The DNA for the CDR3 is TGTGCCAGCAGGCCCGGACAGCTGGGTCAGCCCCAGCATTTT.

This clonotype was detected only a few times. This chain uses TRBV6-1 with TRBJ2-1; D unresolved. V lost 6 bases and J lost 10, with 22 bases in between. This CDR3 is built from 15 residues. CDR1 MNHNS and CDR2 SASEGT come from the germline V gene. The CDR3 region is CASSRTLVGGREQFF. DNA of the CDR3: TGTGCCAGCAGCCGCACACTGGTGGGCGGAAGGGAGCAGTTCTTC.

This clonotype was seen at least ten times. The V and J genes are TRBV6-6 and TRBJ1-5, with D maybe TRBD1 (6 bases). The CDR3 has 13 amino acids. CDR1 and CDR2 (germline): MNHNY, SVGAGI (reference sequence). The ends were cut back, 10 bases at V and 4 bases at J, with 14 bases in the middle. The CDR3 loop is CATIPQGNQPQHF. As DNA, the CDR3 is TGTGCCACCATACCCCAGGGGAATCAGCCCCAGCATTTT.

This clonotype was detected a few times. The chain couples TRBV15 to TRBJ2-3; 10 bases fit TRBD1. V was clipped by 8 bases and J by 4 bases; unmatched bases: 3. Looked up from germline, CDR1 is LNHNV and CDR2 is YYDKDF (reference sequence). This CDR3 region has 13 residues. The CDR3 DNA is TGTGCCACCGGGACAGGGGTCTCAGATACGCAGTATTTT. It encodes CATGTGVSDTQYF.

This clonotype showed up many times. The V gene is TRBV6-5, the J gene TRBJ2-1; no definite D call. The germline V gene encodes CDR1 MNHEY and CDR2 SVGAGI. V lost 7 bases and J 7 bases, leaving 11 bases between the germline ends. The CDR3 covers 12 residues. In DNA, the CDR3 is TGTGCCAGCACCCACGGCGAGAATGAGCAGTTCTTC. Amino acid sequence: CASTHGENEQFF.

This clonotype has a count of ten or more. The rearrangement uses TRBV20-1 and TRBJ2-7, with D possibly TRBD2 on 6 matching bases. In germline, CDR1 is DFQATT, CDR2 SNEGSKA (reference sequence). The CDR3 covers 15 residues. Trimming stripped 3 bases from V and 0 bases from J, with 15 bases between. For the CDR3, the DNA is TGCAGTGCTAGCCCCCTAGAGCGGGTCTCCTACGAGCAGTACTTC. It translates to CSASPLERVSYEQYF.

This clonotype was observed a few times. The chain uses TRBV5-1 and TRBJ1-4, with 7 bases lining up with TRBD1. This CDR3 has 14 residues. From germline, CDR1 is SGHRS and CDR2 YFSETQ. Unmatched junction bases numbered 4, after V lost 5 bases and J lost 3 bases. The CDR3 is CASREGAANEKLFF. CDR3 nucleotide sequence: TGCGCCAGCAGAGAGGGGGCTGCTAATGAAAAACTGTTTTTT.

This clonotype has more than one count but fewer than ten. This chain connects TRBV21-1 to TRBJ2-7; TRBD2 reflects the table's D call only, with no check against the DNA. TRBV21-1 is assigned pseudogene status. The CDR3 has 20 amino acids. CDR3 DNA sequence: TGTGCCAGCAGCAAAGATAATGCGGGTGGAGGGATCGGAATTAACTACGAGCAGTACTTC. Translating it yields CASSKDNAGGGIGINYEQYF.

On this clonotype: This may be a read error: a much more frequent sequence differs by one nucleotide. The rearrangement joins TRBV20-1 to TRBJ2-5; possible D gene TRBD2, 5 bases. Trimming took 3 bases from V and 2 from J, leaving 10 bases between them. The CDR3 extends over 13 amino acids. Germline CDR1 is DFQATT and CDR2 is SNEGSKA (reference sequence). The CDR3 DNA reads as TGCAGTGCTAGCAGTAGGAGGCAAGAGACCCAGTACTTC. Translation gives CSASSRRQETQYF.

This clonotype was detected many times. The chain has TRBV10-3 and TRBJ2-7; 12 bases line up with TRBD2. Trimming cost V 4 bases and J 1 base; bases outside gene matches: 5. The CDR3 is 16 amino acids. Per the germline V gene, CDR1 is ENHRY and CDR2 is SYGVKD. CDR3 residues: CAISATSGGISYEQYV. The CDR3 DNA follows: TGTGCCATCAGTGCGACTAGCGGGGGAATATCCTACGAGCAGTACGTC.